Following are 10 T cell receptor beta chains from one sample sequenced in a study of blood T cell repertoires in COVID-19. Here immunoSEQ multiplex PCR was the method, and the copy in TCRdb shows in-frame clones only, minus some. The sample holds approximately 65,000 clones; 89% are singletons and the top ten take less than 5.5%. The sequencing sample was made of peripheral blood. The receptors stem from a woman aged 45 to 65 with active COVID-19.

This chain links TRBV19 with TRBJ2-7; D may be TRBD2 (6 bases). The CDR3 extends over 14 amino acids. In germline, CDR1 is LNHDA, CDR2 SQIVND (reference sequence). V shed 5 bases and J shed 4 bases, with 15 bases lying between them. This CDR3 reads CASSPLYGGYEQYF. The CDR3 DNA follows: TGTGCCAGTAGTCCATTGTATGGGGGGTACGAGCAGTACTTC.

This clone was picked up a small number of times. This chain joins TRBV6-2 or TRBV6-3 and TRBJ1-3; D is perhaps TRBD1 (5 bases). The ends were cut back, 5 bases at V and 0 bases at J, with 8 bases in the middle. The CDR3 contains 14 residues. Germline V gene lookup returns CDR1 MNHEY and CDR2 SVGEGT. CDR3 bases: TGTGCCAGCAGTCAGACAGTCTCTGGAAACACCATATATTTT. This translates into CASSQTVSGNTIYF.

The chain employs TRBV14 and TRBJ2-3; 10 nucleotides agree with TRBD2. Germline V gene data show CDR1 as SGHDN and CDR2 as FVKESK. This CDR3 is built from 14 residues. J was trimmed by 1 base and V by 6 bases; bases with no gene match: 1. Here the CDR3 DNA reads TGTGCCAGCAGGCTAGCGGGAGGCACAGATACGCAGTATTTT. Its translation: CASRLAGGTDTQYF.

This clone showed up just a few times. The rearrangement joins TRBV13 to TRBJ2-3; maybe TRBD1 (5 bases). Trimming pared 8 bases from V and 4 bases from J, leaving 7 bases between. The CDR3 has 11 amino acids. CDR1 and CDR2 from the germline V gene are PRHDT and FYEKMQ (reference sequence). The CDR3 is CASLGADTQYF. In nucleotides, the CDR3 is TGTGCCAGCCTAGGGGCAGATACGCAGTATTTT.

The chain employs TRBV4-1 and TRBJ1-2, with D unclear. The V end was cut by 0 bases, the J end by 4 bases, with 9 bases between. The CDR3 length is 14 residues. Per germline, CDR1 MGHRA and CDR2 YSYEKL. Here the CDR3 DNA reads TGCGCCAGCAGCCAAGATCGAGGGCGCTATGGCTACACCTTC. Amino acids: CASSQDRGRYGYTF.

The rearrangement joins TRBV28 to TRBJ2-5; 14 bases align to TRBD2. Germline V gene lookup returns CDR1 MDHEN and CDR2 SYDVKM. The CDR3 totals 16 residues. V gave up 6 bases and J gave up 1 base; unmatched junction bases: 4. The CDR3 reads CASSGLAGGPQETQYF. CDR3 DNA sequence: TGTGCCAGCAGCGGACTAGCGGGAGGACCCCAAGAGACCCAGTACTTC.

The chain has TRBV3-1 (or the pseudogene TRBV3-2) and TRBJ2-7, with 9 nucleotides matching TRBD1. Per germline, CDR1 LGHDT and CDR2 YNNKEL (reference sequence). CDR3 length equals 14 residues. V was pared by 1 base and J by 5 bases, with 3 bases of the junction left unmatched. As DNA, the CDR3 is TGTGCCAGCAGCCAAGGACAGGGGGTCCACGAGCAGTACTTC. This gives the protein CASSQGQGVHEQYF.

V is TRBV9 and J is TRBJ2-7; 12 bases line up with TRBD2. Germline CDR1 reads SGDLS; CDR2 reads YYNGEE. V dropped 0 bases and J dropped 2; count of bases not matched to a gene: 12. The CDR3 covers 19 residues. CDR3 sequence (DNA): TGTGCCAGCAGCGTAGGAACCGGGACTAGCGGGTCGATCCCCTACGAGCAGTACTTC. As protein: CASSVGTGTSGSIPYEQYF. Supplemented by reference TRBV9 and TRBJ2-7, the full variable domain reads DSGVTQTPKHLITATGQRVTLRCSPRSGDLSVYWYQQSLDQGLQFLIQYYNGEERAKGNILERFSAQQFPDLHSELNLSSLELGDSALYFCASSVGTGTSGSIPYEQYFGPGTRLTVT.

The chain links TRBV7-9 to TRBJ1-6; the match to TRBD1 covers 9 bases. V was clipped by 5 bases and J by 7 bases; unmatched bases: 3. Germline CDR1 and CDR2: SEHNR and FQNEAQ (reference sequence). This CDR3 contains 14 residues. CDR3 DNA sequence: TGTGCCAGCAGCGGGACAGGGATCAATTCACCCCTCCACTTT. Translating gives CASSGTGINSPLHF.

The gene calls are TRBV18 and TRBJ1-1; tentatively, D is TRBD1 (5 bases). Trimming removed 0 bases from V and 1 base from J, with 9 bases in between. The CDR3 has 15 residues. From germline, CDR1 is KGHSH and CDR2 LQKENI. The CDR3 nucleotides read TGTGCCAGCTCACCACCGCGGGGGGGGAACACTGAAGCTTTCTTT. It translates to CASSPPRGGNTEAFF.